This entry describes one T cell receptor (beta chain). This clone was detected only once. Its antigen remains unidentified. No much larger clone exists at a distance of one base, and base qualities are not known. These data come from a study of blood T cell repertoires in COVID-19 (dated by TCRdb to about 2020). With respect to the entire study: Collaborator samples came from the United States, Italy and Spain and covered acute and convalescent phases of COVID-19. The samples were drawn from the first 160 participants of the ongoing ImmuneRACE study and from 950 to 1,500 subjects provided by 6 global collaborators. The material from the prospective study consisted of cDNA or gDNA derived from T cells, B-cell-depleted T cells, or PBMCs. Sample metadata almost always included a de-identified subject ID, COVID-19 status, age in years and sex. The repertoires were released in a freely available public database meant as a resource for research on the immune response to SARS-CoV-2. Where HLA class I and class II types were available, the types were taken from metadata supplied by the sample provider, not from assay-based typing. Subjects who had been exposed to COVID-19, were actively infected with it, or had recovered from it provided the deeply sampled blood TCRbeta repertoires that made up the dataset.

The collaborating institutions used their own protocols to collect whole blood in K2EDTA tubes. For TCRbeta analysis, collaborator samples were shipped as frozen whole blood, as isolated PBMCs, or as DNA extracted from either sample type. There are 13 amino acids in the CDR3, from cysteine to phenylalanine inclusive. The read is trimmed to its CDR3 DNA, 39 bases read in frame from base 1. CDR1 and CDR2 (MNHEY, SVGAGI) derive from the germline V gene. Trimming takes 8 bases from V and 3 bases from J, and the germline ends sit 8 bases apart. The immunoSEQ Assay, a bias-controlled multiplex PCR, was used to amplify TCRbeta CDR3 regions from genomic DNA. On the study's bioinformatics: The number of nucleated cells in each sample was estimated from the amplification of reference gene primers within the assay. To quantify the absolute abundance of each unique TCRbeta CDR3 rearrangement, sequence reads were collapsed and filtered. For each sample, productive Simpson clonality was calculated by taking the square root of Simpson's diversity index across productive rearrangements. The table comes from immuneACCESS by way of TCRdb, which keeps in-frame sequences with V and J called. Part of the clones is missing from these tables; in studies checked, under half for an unresolved V gene and the rest for unknown reasons. The V and J calls and the clone size are those of that table, but D and trimming were determined from the DNA. The sample contains about 81,000 clones, around nine tenths of them found a single time. The top ten clonotypes cover 10% to 15% of the sample.

Overall results and qualifications from the work: How much clinical and demographic metadata was included differed by source and by participant, and the metadata was provided uncurated.

Sequenced: peripheral blood. Recombination connected TRBV6-5 to TRBJ1-6, with a weak D call of TRBD1 (5 bases match). The origin of this receptor is a man in his 70s with active or convalescent COVID-19. CDR3 protein: CASQQVYNSPLHF. The sequence in DNA is TGTGCCAGCCAACAGGTCTATAATTCACCCCTCCACTTT.